Below are 16 T cell receptor beta chains sequenced from a single sample in a study of blood T cell repertoires in COVID-19 (dated by TCRdb to 2019 to 2021). Library generation was performed with the immunoSEQ multiplex PCR assay. What TCRdb holds here is the immuneACCESS table cut down to in-frame rearrangements. Part of the clones is not present; checked against another copy, under half of the missing clones reflect an unresolved V gene, and the others are unexplained. This sample is represented by over 150,000 clones; approximately 86% of them were singletons. Roughly 2.4% of the sample belongs to the ten largest clones. Sequenced material: peripheral blood. These receptors came from an elderly woman with COVID-19, enrolled during active disease.

The gene calls are TRBV6-2 or TRBV6-3 and TRBJ2-5, with D tentatively TRBD2 (6 bases). The germline V gene encodes CDR1 MNHEY and CDR2 SVGEGT. V lost 5 bases and J 4 bases, leaving 14 bases between the germline ends. The length of the CDR3 is 14 residues. The DNA of the CDR3 is TGTGCCAGCAGTGCCGGAGGGCCTCGAGAGACCCAGTACTTC. Its protein is CASSAGGPRETQYF.

This clone came up a few times. The chain employs TRBV4-3 and TRBJ1-2, with a possible D match to TRBD1 (6 bases). CDR3 length: 15 residues. Germline CDR1 LGHNA, CDR2 YSLEER. Trimming cost V 4 bases and J 5 bases, with 17 bases left between them. CDR3 in DNA: TGCGCCAGCAGCCCGAACAGGGAGGGGAGGTATGGCTACACCTTC. Its translation: CASSPNREGRYGYTF.

The chain has TRBV27 and TRBJ2-2; 13 bases are shared with TRBD2. V lost 10 bases and J lost 5; bases outside the gene matches: 4. The CDR3 is 14 amino acids. CDR1 and CDR2 from the germline V gene are MNHEY and SMNVEV (reference sequence). DNA for the CDR3: TGTGCCACCGGACTAGCGGGAGCGACCGGGGAGCTGTTTTTT. Translating it yields CATGLAGATGELFF.

The J gene is TRBJ2-1, the V gene TRBV6-5; 9 bases map to TRBD2. The CDR3 is 15 amino acids. V dropped 8 bases and J dropped 6; count of bases not matched to a gene: 11. From germline, CDR1 is MNHEY and CDR2 SVGAGI. Written as DNA, the CDR3 is TGTGCCAGCGCTATAGCGGGAGCTGGAATCAATGAGCAGTTCTTC. Translating gives CASAIAGAGINEQFF.

The chain recombines TRBV18 with TRBJ2-1, with 9 bases lining up with TRBD2. The CDR3 extends over 18 amino acids. The J segment lost 0 bases and the V segment lost 6 bases, leaving 12 bases of the junction unmatched. CDR1 and CDR2 (germline): KGHSH, LQKENI. CDR3 coding DNA: TGTGCCAGCTCTATTACCGTGGGTAGCGGGAGCTCCTACAATGAGCAGTTCTTC. It codes for CASSITVGSGSSYNEQFF.

The chain joins TRBV4-1 to TRBJ2-6, with unresolved D. This CDR3 is 16 amino acids long. With 0 bases removed from V and 0 bases from J, the gap between germline ends came to 6 bases. The germline CDR1 and CDR2 sequences are MGHRA and YSYEKL. DNA of the CDR3: TGCGCCAGCAGCCAAGATACAGACTCTGGGGCCAACGTCCTGACTTTC. This translates into CASSQDTDSGANVLTF.

The CDR3 nucleotides read TGCGCCAGCAGGGAGGAGAGTTCGTCCACAGATACGCAGTATTTT. This translates into CASREESSSTDTQYF. The chain uses TRBV5-1 and TRBJ2-3; D perhaps matches TRBD2 (5 bases). Germline CDR1 is SGHRS and CDR2 is YFSETQ. Trimming left V 5 bases short and J 2 bases short, with 15 bases between. This CDR3 spans 15 amino acids.

The chain uses TRBV4-2 and TRBJ2-2, with 8 bases lining up with TRBD2. V gave up 3 bases and J gave up 1 base; unmatched junction bases: 4. The germline V gene encodes CDR1 LGHNA and CDR2 YNFKEQ. The CDR3 loop spans 16 amino acids. The CDR3 reads CASSQTSGRNTGELFF. The CDR3 nucleotides are TGTGCCAGCAGCCAGACGAGCGGGAGGAACACCGGGGAGCTGTTTTTT.

In its sample, this clone was seen once. This chain links TRBV28 with TRBJ2-7, with 11 bases aligning to TRBD1. The CDR3 is made up of 16 amino acids. The germline V gene encodes CDR1 MDHEN and CDR2 SYDVKM. The trim removed 6 bases at V and 1 base at J, leaving 8 bases unmatched. The CDR3 region has the DNA TGTGCCAGCAGATACTCCGGACAGGGGGCATCCTACGAGCAGTACTTC. It yields the protein CASRYSGQGASYEQYF.

The gene calls are TRBV11-1 and TRBJ1-6; D gene unclear. CDR3 length equals 14 residues. Between the trimmed V and J ends, which lost 0 bases and 7 bases, there was a span of 7 bases. The germline V gene encodes CDR1 SGHAT and CDR2 FQDESV (reference sequence). Written as DNA, the CDR3 is TGTGCCAGCAGCTTAGCGTCGGTAAATTCACCCCTCCACTTT. Translation gives CASSLASVNSPLHF.

CDR3 nucleotides: TGTGCCACCAGCAGGGGTTTAGGCGGGTCCGAAGCTTTCTTT. This encodes CATSRGLGGSEAFF. The chain is built from TRBV15 and TRBJ1-1; D is unresolved. V lost 3 bases and J lost 8, with 16 bases in between. The CDR3 runs to 14 residues. Germline CDR1 and CDR2: LNHNV and YYDKDF (reference sequence).

On this clone itself: This CDR3 is also generated by other DNA sequences in the sample. The chain recombines TRBV18 with TRBJ1-2, with unresolved D. The CDR3 spans 12 residues. The ends were cut back, 2 bases at V and 6 bases at J, with 7 bases in the middle. Germline CDR1 is KGHSH and CDR2 is LQKENI. In DNA, the CDR3 is TGTGCCAGCTCACCAACCGGGGATGGCTACACCTTC. It yields the protein CASSPTGDGYTF.

For the CDR3, the DNA is TGTGCCAGCAGTGAAGCGGAGTATGGCTACACCTTC. This encodes CASSEAEYGYTF. The chain employs TRBV6-1 and TRBJ1-2; D unclear. Germline V gene lookup returns CDR1 MNHNS and CDR2 SASEGT. The CDR3 covers 12 residues. V was clipped by 0 bases and J by 5 bases, with 4 bases between them.

This chain links TRBV19 with TRBJ1-2; a weak D match, TRBD1 (6 bases). Germline V gene data show CDR1 as LNHDA and CDR2 as SQIVND (reference sequence). V lost 4 bases, J lost 5 bases, and 11 bases lay in between. The CDR3 is made up of 13 amino acids. The CDR3 loop reads CASSTQGNYGYTF. The CDR3, as DNA: TGTGCCAGTAGTACCCAGGGGAATTATGGCTACACCTTC.

The J gene is TRBJ1-2, the V gene TRBV7-9, with a tentative D call TRBD1 (6 bases). Germline CDR1 SEHNR, CDR2 FQNEAQ (reference sequence). CDR3 size: 13 residues. Trimming left V 5 bases short and J 7 bases short, with 14 bases between. CDR3 region: CASSIYAGAGYTF. CDR3 DNA sequence: TGTGCCAGCAGCATCTACGCGGGGGCTGGCTACACCTTC. The full variable domain, rest sourced from reference TRBV7-9 and TRBJ1-2, is DTGVSQNPRHKITKRGQNVTFRCDPISEHNRLYWYRQTLGQGPEFLTYFQNEAQLEKSRLLSDRFSAERPKGSFSTLEIQRTEQGDSAMYLCASSIYAGAGYTFGSGTRLTVV.

CDR3 region: CASSVSPNNEQFF. CDR3 DNA: TGTGCCAGCAGCGTAAGCCCGAACAATGAGCAGTTCTTC. The V and J genes are TRBV9 and TRBJ2-1; D ambiguous. V was clipped by 1 base and J by 5 bases, with 7 bases between them. CDR1 is SGDLS, CDR2 YYNGEE, per germline. The CDR3 contains 13 residues. Full variable domain (missing parts from reference TRBV9 and TRBJ2-1): DSGVTQTPKHLITATGQRVTLRCSPRSGDLSVYWYQQSLDQGLQFLIQYYNGEERAKGNILERFSAQQFPDLHSELNLSSLELGDSALYFCASSVSPNNEQFFGPGTRLTVL.